The next 32 T cell receptor beta chains were all read from a single sample in a study of cytomegalovirus exposure and HLA in healthy donors (dated by TCRdb to 2016 to 2017). The receptor library was made with the immunoSEQ multiplex PCR assay. The multiplex PCR relied on a mix of 60 forward primers for TCR Vbeta segments and 13 reverse primers for TCR Jbeta segments. TCRdb retrieved this table from immuneACCESS and kept in-frame rearrangements only. Not all clones are present; in checked studies, unresolved V genes account for under half, and no reason is known for the remainder. Within this sample are 95,000 to 150,000 clones, with approximately 77% of them counted one time only. Of the sample, around 1.8% falls within the top ten clones. Sample: PBMCs. The receptors come from a man aged 18-30 years in good health and CMV-seronegative.

In DNA form, the CDR3 reads TGTGCCAGTAGTGGGCCCCCCAATGGTGAAAAACTGTTTTTT. Translated: CASSGPPNGEKLFF. This chain joins TRBV19 and TRBJ1-4; D unresolved. The CDR3 totals 14 residues. From germline, CDR1 is LNHDA and CDR2 SQIVND (reference sequence). Trimming took 5 bases from V and 7 from J, leaving 14 bases between them.

V is TRBV9 and J is TRBJ2-5; D gene uncertain. Germline lookup yields CDR1 SGDLS and CDR2 YYNGEE. This CDR3 is 14 amino acids long. Trimming stripped 0 bases from V and 0 bases from J, with 6 bases between. CDR3 sequence reads: CASSVVANQETQYF. The CDR3 coding sequence is TGTGCCAGCAGCGTAGTGGCCAACCAAGAGACCCAGTACTTC.

This clone turned up a few times. The rearrangement joins TRBV7-9 to TRBJ1-5; D might be TRBD1 (6 bases). The CDR3 sequence is 16 residues long. Trimming took 4 bases from V and 2 from J, leaving 15 bases between them. Germline V CDR1 and CDR2: SEHNR, FQNEAQ (reference sequence). The DNA of the CDR3 is TGTGCCAGCAGCTCTCAGGGGTATCGGGGCAATCAGCCCCAGCATTTT. It specifies CASSSQGYRGNQPQHF.

This chain uses TRBV4-3 with TRBJ2-2; the match to TRBD2 covers 8 bases. Germline-derived CDR1 and CDR2 are LGHNA and YSLEER. Trimming cost V 0 bases and J 4 bases; bases outside gene matches: 7. The CDR3 runs to 17 residues. This CDR3 is CASSQDPPGGLTGELFF. CDR3 bases: TGCGCCAGCAGCCAAGATCCCCCGGGGGGGCTCACCGGGGAGCTGTTTTTT.

The chain carries TRBV6-1 and TRBJ2-7; 8 bases line up with TRBD1. Trimming took 6 bases from V and 4 from J; bases not matched to a gene: 11. This CDR3 region has 15 residues. CDR1 is MNHNS and CDR2 is SASEGT in the germline V gene. In DNA form, the CDR3 reads TGTGCCAGCAGCCTAGACCCGGGACAGGCTTACGAGCAGTACTTC. Its protein product is CASSLDPGQAYEQYF.

The rearrangement uses TRBV7-8 and TRBJ2-6, with D perhaps TRBD2 (6 bases). Germline CDR1 SGHVS, CDR2 FQNEAQ. The CDR3 totals 17 residues. V dropped 1 base and J dropped 0 bases, with 10 bases sitting between them. DNA of the CDR3: TGTGCCAGCAGCTTAGTAACTAGCCCCTCTGGGGCCAACGTCCTGACTTTC. It yields the protein CASSLVTSPSGANVLTF.

This clone was detected a few times. The chain couples TRBV27 to TRBJ1-1; 7 bases line up with TRBD1. The CDR3 consists of 15 residues. The germline gives CDR1 MNHEY, CDR2 SMNVEV (reference sequence). The V and J ends lost 3 bases and 5 bases, in that order; junction bases with no gene match: 9. The chain's CDR3 is CASSFGTAFRTEAFF. Here the CDR3 DNA reads TGTGCCAGCAGTTTCGGGACAGCCTTCAGGACTGAAGCTTTCTTT.

V gene TRBV5-1 combines with J gene TRBJ2-2, with D possibly being TRBD1 (5 bases). V lost 3 bases and J 0 bases, leaving 9 bases between the germline ends. Germline V gene data show CDR1 as SGHRS and CDR2 as YFSETQ. The CDR3 totals 15 residues. CDR3 DNA: TGCGCCAGCAGCTACCTGACAGCGAACACCGGGGAGCTGTTTTTT. Amino acids: CASSYLTANTGELFF.

The rearrangement links TRBV6-5 to TRBJ1-2; D is uncertain. In germline, CDR1 is MNHEY, CDR2 SVGAGI. Trimming took 4 bases from V and 0 from J, leaving 9 bases between them. CDR3 length: 14 residues. This CDR3 reads CASSSVGANYGYTF. The CDR3 nucleotides read TGTGCCAGCAGTTCCGTCGGAGCTAACTATGGCTACACCTTC.

The chain combines TRBV19 with TRBJ1-2; D perhaps matches TRBD1 (5 bases). The V and J ends lost 3 bases and 4 bases respectively, with 9 bases between them. The CDR3 totals 13 residues. Germline V gene data show CDR1 as LNHDA and CDR2 as SQIVND (reference sequence). In DNA form, the CDR3 reads TGTGCCAGTAGTATTTCCGACAGCTATGGCTACACCTTC. It specifies CASSISDSYGYTF.

The genes are TRBV19 and TRBJ1-1; 9 bases match TRBD1. V shed 6 bases and J 4 bases; nucleotides not matched to a gene: 3. This CDR3 contains 13 residues. CDR1 is LNHDA and CDR2 is SQIVND in the germline V gene (reference sequence). CDR3 sequence (DNA): TGTGCCAGTAGAGTGGGACAGGGCACTGAAGCTTTCTTT. It translates to CASRVGQGTEAFF.

This chain connects TRBV19 to TRBJ2-7; the D gene is possibly TRBD1 (5 bases). CDR1 and CDR2 (germline): LNHDA, SQIVND (reference sequence). The CDR3 extends over 13 amino acids. Trimming shortened V by 8 bases and J by 5 bases, and 16 bases separated the two germline ends. The CDR3 sequence is CASSRQHGDEQYF. For the CDR3, the DNA is TGTGCCAGTTCCAGACAGCATGGGGACGAGCAGTACTTC. Using reference TRBV19 and TRBJ2-7 for the parts outside the CDR3, the full variable domain is DGGITQSPKYLFRKEGQNVTLSCEQNLNHDAMYWYRQDPGQGLRLIYYSQIVNDFQKGDIAEGYSVSREKKESFPLTVTSAQKNPTAFYLCASSRQHGDEQYFGPGTRLTVT.

In regard to this clone: Without the conserved terminal phenylalanine or tryptophan, this CDR3 likely stems from a read error. V is TRBV6-6 and J is TRBJ1-2, with TRBD1 matching 11 bases. Germline CDR1 is MNHNY and CDR2 is SVGAGI (reference sequence). The CDR3 runs 15 residues. V gave up 5 bases and J gave up 5 bases; unmatched junction bases: 7. The CDR3 reads CASSATGTGGYGYTS. CDR3 nucleotides: TGTGCCAGCAGTGCCACCGGGACAGGGGGATATGGCTACACCTCC.

The CDR3: CASSPGQANAEAFF. For the CDR3, the DNA is TGTGCCAGCAGCCCAGGACAGGCTAACGCTGAAGCTTTCTTT. V gene TRBV11-1 combines with J gene TRBJ1-1, with 7 positions matching TRBD1. J was trimmed by 6 bases and V by 5 bases; bases with no gene match: 9. The germline V gene encodes CDR1 SGHAT and CDR2 FQDESV (reference sequence). The CDR3 has 14 residues. Supplemented by reference TRBV11-1 and TRBJ1-1, the full variable domain reads EAEVAQSPRYKITEKSQAVAFWCDPISGHATLYWYRQILGQGPELLVQFQDESVVDDSQLPKDRFSAERLKGVDSTLKIQPAELGDSAMYLCASSPGQANAEAFFGQGTRLTVV.

As regards this clone: The same CDR3 can be traced to other DNA sequences in this sample. The chain links TRBV9 to TRBJ2-1, with 9 nucleotides matching TRBD2. After removal of 0 bases from V and 4 bases from J, the junction contained 5 bases not matched to a gene. The CDR3 extends over 16 amino acids. Germline assignment: CDR1 SGDLS and CDR2 YYNGEE. The CDR3 here is CASSVGGTSRYNEQFF. DNA for the CDR3: TGTGCCAGCAGCGTAGGAGGGACTAGCCGATACAATGAGCAGTTCTTC.

The genes are TRBV6-1 and TRBJ1-1; 7 positions match TRBD1. Germline V gene lookup returns CDR1 MNHNS and CDR2 SASEGT. The J segment lost 5 bases and the V segment lost 7 bases, leaving 13 bases of the junction unmatched. This CDR3 has 15 residues. CDR3 amino acids: CASIAGGSGWTEAFF. CDR3 coding DNA: TGTGCCAGCATAGCAGGGGGTAGTGGTTGGACTGAAGCTTTCTTT.

This sequence joins TRBV6-1 and TRBJ1-1, with 10 positions matching TRBD1. CDR3 length equals 15 residues. The V gene end was trimmed by 2 bases and the J gene end by 4 bases; junction bases not matched to a gene: 4. Germline CDR1 is MNHNS and CDR2 is SASEGT. The CDR3 nucleotides read TGTGCCAGCAGTGAAAGAGGGACAGGGGCCACTGAAGCTTTCTTT. The encoded protein is CASSERGTGATEAFF.

This chain joins TRBV9 and TRBJ2-2; 7 bases map to TRBD2. CDR3 size: 18 residues. V trimming: 0 bases; J trimming: 7 bases; junction bases outside the gene matches: 15. CDR1 and CDR2 from the germline V gene are SGDLS and YYNGEE. For the CDR3, the DNA is TGTGCCAGCAGCGTAGAGGAGTATGGGCTAGCGGAGAGCGGGGAGCTGTTTTTT. Protein sequence: CASSVEEYGLAESGELFF.

This clone was counted between two and nine times. The chain carries TRBV9 and TRBJ2-5; TRBD2 matches 12 bases. This CDR3 is built from 17 residues. J gave up 2 bases and V 0 bases, and 5 bases lay outside the gene matches. Germline V gene sequence: CDR1 SGDLS, CDR2 YYNGEE. DNA for the CDR3: TGTGCCAGCAGCGTAGCGGCTAGCGGGGGGGCACAAGAGACCCAGTACTTC. Its translation: CASSVAASGGAQETQYF.

The chain combines TRBV18 with TRBJ2-7; 10 bases fit TRBD1. CDR1 and CDR2 from the germline V gene are KGHSH and LQKENI. The CDR3 covers 16 residues. The trim removed 0 bases at V and 1 base at J, leaving 3 bases unmatched. The CDR3 DNA reads as TGTGCCAGCTCACCACCCGACAGGGGGCTGTCCTACGAGCAGTACTTC. Its protein is CASSPPDRGLSYEQYF.

This chain uses TRBV6-5 with TRBJ2-2; 9 bases match TRBD2. The CDR3 has 15 residues. Losses at the gene ends were 6 bases for V and 4 bases for J; bases not matched to a gene: 6. The germline V gene encodes CDR1 MNHEY and CDR2 SVGAGI. The CDR3 here is CASRPLAGPTGELFF. The CDR3 DNA follows: TGTGCCAGCAGGCCCCTAGCGGGGCCCACCGGGGAGCTGTTTTTT.

V is TRBV7-9 and J is TRBJ1-5; D is undetermined. The CDR3 loop spans 13 amino acids. CDR1 and CDR2 from the germline V gene are SEHNR and FQNEAQ (reference sequence). V lost 3 bases, J lost 0 bases, and 3 bases lay in between. CDR3 protein: CASSFGSNQPQHF. The CDR3 bases are TGTGCCAGCAGCTTCGGTAGCAATCAGCCCCAGCATTTT.

J is TRBJ1-1 and V is TRBV15; D is possibly TRBD1 (5 bases). The CDR3 has 13 residues. Germline lookup yields CDR1 LNHNV and CDR2 YYDKDF (reference sequence). Trimming took 5 bases from V and 4 from J, leaving 11 bases between them. Here the CDR3 DNA reads TGTGCCACCAGCTACAGGCCGAGCACTGAAGCTTTCTTT. Encoded protein: CATSYRPSTEAFF.

This rearrangement joins TRBV10-2 to TRBJ2-5, with 11 bases identical to TRBD2. The V segment lost 5 bases and the J segment 5 bases; nucleotides outside the gene matches: 10. CDR1 and CDR2 (germline): WSHSY, SAAADI. CDR3 size: 16 residues. The CDR3 sequence is CASSLIPSGGRETQYF. CDR3 DNA: TGCGCCAGCAGTCTAATCCCTAGCGGGGGGAGGGAGACCCAGTACTTC.

On this clone itself: Its ends do not fully match the called genes, so a read error is possible. The V and J genes are TRBV29-1 and TRBJ2-7, with 11 bases aligning to TRBD1. The CDR3 extends over 11 amino acids. Germline V gives CDR1 SQVTM, CDR2 ANQGSEA. In DNA form, the CDR3 reads TGCAGCGTTCTGGACAGGGGGCACCGAACCTTC. It is translated as CSVLDRGHRTF.

The chain uses TRBV9 and TRBJ2-1, with TRBD2 matching over 11 bases. The CDR3 consists of 15 residues. The germline gives CDR1 SGDLS, CDR2 YYNGEE. J gave up 7 bases and V 5 bases, and 8 bases lay outside the gene matches. The CDR3 nucleotides read TGTGCCAGCAGTATTAGCGGGGGGGCCGGAAATGAGCAGTTCTTC. This codes for CASSISGGAGNEQFF. The full variable domain, rest sourced from reference TRBV9 and TRBJ2-1, is DSGVTQTPKHLITATGQRVTLRCSPRSGDLSVYWYQQSLDQGLQFLIQYYNGEERAKGNILERFSAQQFPDLHSELNLSSLELGDSALYFCASSISGGAGNEQFFGPGTRLTVL.

J is TRBJ1-3 and V is TRBV12-5; possibly TRBD1 for D (5 bases). V shed 0 bases and J shed 1 base, with 10 bases lying between them. The CDR3 is made up of 16 amino acids. The germline gives CDR1 LGHNT, CDR2 FRNRAP. In DNA form, the CDR3 reads TGTGCTAGTGGTTTGGTAAGGGGTGATTCTGGAAACACCATATATTTT. Protein sequence: CASGLVRGDSGNTIYF.

The chain is built from TRBV28 and TRBJ2-5; the match to TRBD1 covers 8 bases. The CDR3 has 16 residues. Germline V gives CDR1 MDHEN, CDR2 SYDVKM. Trimming removed 7 bases from V and 4 bases from J; junction bases left unmatched: 14. The CDR3 DNA reads as TGTGCCAGCACCCTGAGGAAGACAGGGGCCCCAGAGACCCAGTACTTC. Translating gives CASTLRKTGAPETQYF. Together with reference TRBV28 and TRBJ2-5, the CDR3 gives the full variable domain: DVKVTQSSRYLVKRTGEKVFLECVQDMDHENMFWYRQDPGLGLRLIYFSYDVKMKEKGDIPEGYSVSREKKERFSLILESASTNQTSMYLCASTLRKTGAPETQYFGPGTRLLVL.

The CDR3 sequence: CSALGGQGHYEQYF. Here the CDR3 DNA reads TGCAGCGCCTTAGGCGGACAGGGACACTACGAGCAGTACTTC. The chain carries TRBV29-1 and TRBJ2-5; 8 nucleotides agree with TRBD1. The assigned J gene may be wrong: the sequence end matches TRBJ2-7 better. This CDR3 spans 14 amino acids. The V gene's germline CDR1 is SQVTM and CDR2 ANQGSEA.

The CDR3 nucleotides read TGTGCCAGTATAGGACAGATCGGGGACTATGGCTACACCTTC. Translation: CASIGQIGDYGYTF. This chain uses TRBV19 with TRBJ1-2; tentatively, D is TRBD1 (6 bases). V dropped 7 bases and J dropped 3 bases, with 15 bases sitting between them. This CDR3 region has 14 residues. Germline CDR1 LNHDA, CDR2 SQIVND (reference sequence). The variable domain in full, completed from reference TRBV19 and TRBJ1-2, reads DGGITQSPKYLFRKEGQNVTLSCEQNLNHDAMYWYRQDPGQGLRLIYYSQIVNDFQKGDIAEGYSVSREKKESFPLTVTSAQKNPTAFYLCASIGQIGDYGYTFGSGTRLTVV.

The V and J genes are TRBV15 and TRBJ1-1, with a possible D match to TRBD1 (5 bases). Per germline, CDR1 LNHNV and CDR2 YYDKDF (reference sequence). Trimming stripped 4 bases from V and 3 bases from J, with 9 bases between. The CDR3 runs 13 residues. This CDR3 reads CATSIGAHTEAFF. The CDR3 coding sequence is TGTGCCACCAGCATAGGGGCCCACACTGAAGCTTTCTTT.

The rearrangement links TRBV6-1 to TRBJ1-5; D gene uncertain. CDR3 length: 13 residues. CDR1 is MNHNS and CDR2 is SASEGT in the germline V gene. With 8 bases removed from V and 1 base from J, the gap between germline ends came to 9 bases. The CDR3 here is CASSPRSNQPQHF. The CDR3 DNA follows: TGTGCCAGCTCCCCGAGGAGCAATCAGCCCCAGCATTTT.